These T cell receptor beta chains were read from a single sample in a study of OX40 agonist ivuxolimab in advanced cancers. Assay used: immunoSEQ multiplex PCR; TCRdb lists only in-frame clones, some missing. The sample holds tens of thousands of clones, 86% seen once. The specimen comprised CD4+ or CD8+ T cells sorted from blood, sampled in a trial of the OX40 agonist ivuxolimab. The source is an adult with an advanced solid tumor such as melanoma, head and neck, liver or kidney cancer. Both conserved end residues are part of each CDR3. Each record gives: V gene, J gene, D gene, clone size, CDR3 DNA, CDR3 protein. A D gene is named only where the DNA matches it firmly. Not all rows give a size; the values are once, few, many and, for expanded clones, a class.

TRBV12-5	TRBJ1-2	-	-	TGTGCTAGTGGAAGAGAGTCAGGCTATGGCTACACCTTC	CASGRESGYGYTF
TRBV25-1	TRBJ1-1	TRBD1	-	TGTGCCAGCAGTGTACCGGGACAGGGGGCAAATGAAGCTTTCTTT	CASSVPGQGANEAFF
TRBV27	TRBJ2-7	TRBD2	-	TGTGCCAGCAGTTTAGGACTAGCGGGAGAACACGAGCAGTACTTC	CASSLGLAGEHEQYF
TRBV19	TRBJ1-1	-	-	TGTGCCAGTAGTCACCCCTACGGGGCGGCGAACACTGAAGCTTTCTTT	CASSHPYGAANTEAFF
TRBV29-1	TRBJ2-4	TRBD1	-	TGCAGCGTTGTACAGGGGGCCGGGAACATTCAGTACTTC	CSVVQGAGNIQYF
TRBV28	TRBJ1-2	TRBD1	-	TGTGCCAGCAGTGAGGGGACAGGGATTTTATCTAACTATGGCTACACCTTC	CASSEGTGILSNYGYTF
TRBV19	TRBJ1-5	-	-	TGTGCCAGTAGTATTGCCACCCAGCCCCAGCATTTT	CASSIATQPQHF
TRBV6-5	TRBJ2-1	-	-	TGTGCCAGCAGTTACAAAGCTGTGGGGGCCTACAATGAGCAGTTCTTC	CASSYKAVGAYNEQFF
TRBV21-1	TRBJ2-5	-	-	TGTGCCAGCAAGGGCGGGAGAGGCTCAGAGACCCAGTACTTC	CASKGGRGSETQYF
TRBV7-3	TRBJ1-6	-	-	TGTGCCAGCAGCTTAAAAGGATTTAATTCACCCCTCCACTTT	CASSLKGFNSPLHF
TRBV6-6	TRBJ2-2	-	-	TGTGCCAGCAGTTACGGCCAGACGAACACCGGGGAGCTGTTTTTT	CASSYGQTNTGELFF
TRBV19	TRBJ1-5	-	-	TGTGCCAGTAAATTGGTGCAGACCGATCAGCCCCAGCATTTT	CASKLVQTDQPQHF
TRBV18	TRBJ2-7	-	-	TGTGCCAGCTCACCGGCACCTGAGTACGAGCAGTACTTC	CASSPAPEYEQYF
TRBV9	TRBJ1-4	TRBD1	-	TGTGCCAGCAGCGTATGGGACAGGCAGGGAGAAAAACTGTTTTTT	CASSVWDRQGEKLFF
TRBV20-1	TRBJ1-1	-	-	TGCAGTGCTACGTTTGTCACTGAAGCTTTCTTT	CSATFVTEAFF
TRBV6-5	TRBJ2-3	-	-	TGTGCCAGCAGGTACTTGGGTCGATCTAGCACAGATACGCAGTATTTT	CASRYLGRSSTDTQYF
TRBV18	TRBJ1-3	-	-	TGTGCCAGCTCACCGGCAGGAAAGGAAAACACCATATATTTT	CASSPAGKENTIYF
TRBV7-7	TRBJ2-2	-	-	TGTGCCAGCAGCCCCGGGACTGGAACCACCGGGGAGCTGTTTTTT	CASSPGTGTTGELFF
TRBV6-1	TRBJ1-1	-	once	TGTGCCAGCCGATTTGGGAGGGGGAGCACTGAAGCTTTCTTT	CASRFGRGSTEAFF
TRBV9	TRBJ2-7	TRBD2	-	TGTGCCAGCAGCGGAGGAGGACTAGCGGGAGGCGAGCAGTACTTC	CASSGGGLAGGEQYF
TRBV11-2	TRBJ2-7	TRBD2	-	TGTGCCAGCAGCTTGGGGCTAGCGGTCCCCTACGAGCAGTACTTC	CASSLGLAVPYEQYF
TRBV7-2	TRBJ2-7	TRBD2	-	TGTGCCAGCAGCCCCCCTTGGGCGGGAGCCTCCGAGCAGTACTTC	CASSPPWAGASEQYF
TRBV9	TRBJ1-4	TRBD1	-	TGTGCCAGCAGCGTAGGGTATTCGGGGACAGCAACTAATGAAAAACTGTTTTTT	CASSVGYSGTATNEKLFF
TRBV7-2	TRBJ2-2	-	-	TGTGCCAGCAGCTTACGAGCCGGGGAGCTGTTTTTT	CASSLRAGELFF
TRBV19	TRBJ2-5	-	-	TGTGCCAGTAGTACTGGCGGGGTGAGAGAGACCCAGTACTTC	CASSTGGVRETQYF
TRBV5-6	TRBJ2-7	-	-	TGTGCCAGCAGCTTGGAGCCGGGTCAGCAGTACTTC	CASSLEPGQQYF
TRBV11-3	TRBJ2-1	-	-	TGTGCCAGCAGCTTAGATCACGGGTCCCAGGAGGGCAATGAGCAGTTCTTC	CASSLDHGSQEGNEQFF
TRBV30	TRBJ1-1	-	-	TGCGCCTGGGGGAGGGGACAACAGAACACTGAAGCTTTCTTT	CAWGRGQQNTEAFF
TRBV9	TRBJ1-1	-	once	TGTGCCAGCAGCACTTCTAGGGAGACGAACACTGAAGCTTTCTTT	CASSTSRETNTEAFF
TRBV29-1	TRBJ1-2	-	once	TGCAGCGTGTTGGACAGTAACTATGGCTACACCTTC	CSVLDSNYGYTF
TRBV7-6	TRBJ2-3	-	-	TGTGCCAGCAGCTACGTAGATACAGATACGCAGTATTTT	CASSYVDTDTQYF
TRBV6-5	TRBJ1-2	-	-	TGTGCCAGCAGTTATGGGGGGAGCCGCCGGGGCTACACCTTC	CASSYGGSRRGYTF
TRBV11-2	TRBJ2-2	-	-	TGTGCCAGCAGCTTAGGTCGCGCCAGCGGGGAGCTGTTTTTT	CASSLGRASGELFF
TRBV10-3	TRBJ1-5	-	-	TGTGCCATCAGTGAGGTGAGGGGACATCAGCCCCAGCATTTT	CAISEVRGHQPQHF
TRBV11-2	TRBJ2-5	TRBD2	-	TGTGCCAGCAGCTTAGATAGCGGGAGGGCCGGGGAGACCCAGTACTTC	CASSLDSGRAGETQYF
TRBV7-2	TRBJ2-1	-	-	TGTGCCAGCAGCCCTAGCCCACAACAGATGGATGAGCAGTTCTTC	CASSPSPQQMDEQFF
TRBV5-1	TRBJ1-2	TRBD1	-	TGCGCCAGCAGAGTAGGGACAGGCTATGGCTACACCTTC	CASRVGTGYGYTF
TRBV9	TRBJ2-5	TRBD1	-	TGTGCCAGCAGCGTACTCGGGACAGGCAAAGAGACCCAGTACTTC	CASSVLGTGKETQYF
TRBV7-8	TRBJ2-7	TRBD1	-	TGTGCCAGCAGCTTCTCGCCGAAGGGGGCGAGGAACGAGCAGTACTTC	CASSFSPKGARNEQYF
TRBV5-4	TRBJ1-1	TRBD1	-	TGTGCCAGCAGCTCCGCGGACAGGGTGTACACTGAAGCTTTCTTT	CASSSADRVYTEAFF
TRBV19	TRBJ1-5	-	few	TGTGCCAGTACCCCTACAAATAGCAATCAGCCCCAGCATTTT	CASTPTNSNQPQHF
TRBV6-5	TRBJ2-7	-	-	TGTGCCAGCAGTTACTCTGGGGGATCTGGGGCCTACGAGCAGTACTTC	CASSYSGGSGAYEQYF